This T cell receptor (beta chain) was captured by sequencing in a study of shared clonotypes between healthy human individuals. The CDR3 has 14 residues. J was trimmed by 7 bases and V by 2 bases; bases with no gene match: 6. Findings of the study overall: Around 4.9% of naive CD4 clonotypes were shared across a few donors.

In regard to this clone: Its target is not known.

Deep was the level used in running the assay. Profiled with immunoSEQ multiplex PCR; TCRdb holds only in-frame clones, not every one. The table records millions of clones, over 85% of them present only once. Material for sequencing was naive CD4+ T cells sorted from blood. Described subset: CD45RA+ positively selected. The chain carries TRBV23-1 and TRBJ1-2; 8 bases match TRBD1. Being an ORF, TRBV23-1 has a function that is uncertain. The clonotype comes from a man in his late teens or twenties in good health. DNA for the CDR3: TGCGCCAGCAGTCAAAAAGACAGGGGTGGTGGCTACACCTTC. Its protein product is CASSQKDRGGGYTF.